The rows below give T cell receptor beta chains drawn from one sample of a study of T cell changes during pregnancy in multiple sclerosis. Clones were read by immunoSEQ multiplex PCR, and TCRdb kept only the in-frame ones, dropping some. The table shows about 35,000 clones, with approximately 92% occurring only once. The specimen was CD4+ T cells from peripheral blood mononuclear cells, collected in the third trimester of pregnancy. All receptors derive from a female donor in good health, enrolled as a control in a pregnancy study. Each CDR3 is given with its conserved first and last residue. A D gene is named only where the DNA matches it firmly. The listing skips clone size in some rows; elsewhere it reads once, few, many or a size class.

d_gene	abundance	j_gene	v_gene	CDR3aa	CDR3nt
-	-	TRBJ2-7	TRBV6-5	CASSRQGRGFYEQYF	TGTGCCAGCAGCCGACAGGGGCGGGGGTTCTACGAGCAGTACTTC
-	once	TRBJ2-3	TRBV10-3	CAIRGDKITDTQYF	TGTGCCATCAGAGGGGACAAAATCACAGATACGCAGTATTTT
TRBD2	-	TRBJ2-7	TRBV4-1	CASSRGTSGGNEQYF	TGCGCCAGCAGTCGCGGGACTAGCGGGGGAAACGAGCAGTACTTC
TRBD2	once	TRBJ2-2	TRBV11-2	CASSPSGGAAGELFF	TGTGCCAGCAGTCCAAGCGGGGGGGCCGCCGGGGAGCTGTTTTTT
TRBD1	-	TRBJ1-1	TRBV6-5	CASRETGGVNTEAFF	TGTGCCAGCAGAGAAACAGGGGGCGTGAACACTGAAGCTTTCTTT
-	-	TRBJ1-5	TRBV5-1	CASSLVGAEGPQHF	TGCGCCAGCAGCTTGGTGGGAGCCGAAGGGCCCCAGCATTTT
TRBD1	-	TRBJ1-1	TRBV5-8	CASSRRVRDRVEAFF	TGTGCCAGCAGCAGGAGGGTTCGGGACAGGGTGGAAGCTTTCTTT
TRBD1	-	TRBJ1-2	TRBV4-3	CASSQDSLDRVYYGYTF	TGCGCCAGCAGCCAAGACTCTCTTGACAGGGTATACTATGGCTACACCTTC
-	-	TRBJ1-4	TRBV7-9	CASSRLTGLAEKLFF	TGTGCCAGCAGCCGACTTACGGGGTTGGCCGAAAAACTGTTTTTT
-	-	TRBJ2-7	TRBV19	CASSIEGGSSYEQYF	TGTGCCAGTAGTATAGAAGGCGGTAGCTCCTACGAGCAGTACTTC
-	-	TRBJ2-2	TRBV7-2	CASSLAGPGELFF	TGTGCCAGCAGCTTAGCGGGGCCTGGGGAGCTGTTTTTT
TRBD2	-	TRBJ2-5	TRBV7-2	CASSSGLALETQYF	TGTGCCAGCAGCTCGGGACTAGCCTTGGAGACCCAGTACTTC
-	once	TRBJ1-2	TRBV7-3	CASSADRNYGYTF	TGTGCCAGCAGCGCGGACAGAAACTATGGCTACACCTTC
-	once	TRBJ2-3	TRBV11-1	CASSSGIVTDTQYF	TGTGCCAGCAGCTCCGGGATAGTCACAGATACGCAGTATTTT
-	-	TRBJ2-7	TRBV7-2	CASSNSRGGGPYEQYF	TGTGCCAGCTCCAATTCCAGGGGCGGGGGCCCATACGAGCAGTACTTC
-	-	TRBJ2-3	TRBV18	CASSPNLPSTDTQYF	TGTGCCAGCTCACCGAACCTACCCTCAACAGATACGCAGTATTTT
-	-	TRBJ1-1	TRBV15	CATSRDRGRATEAFF	TGTGCCACCAGCAGAGATAGGGGCAGGGCTACTGAAGCTTTCTTT
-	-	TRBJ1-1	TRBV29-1	CSVQNNLEAFF	TGCAGCGTTCAAAACAACCTTGAAGCTTTCTTT
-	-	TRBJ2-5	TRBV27	CASSSQTGRETQYF	TGTGCCAGCAGTTCCCAGACAGGGAGGGAGACCCAGTACTTC
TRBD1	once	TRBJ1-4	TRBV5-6	CASSLGQGAVGEKLFF	TGTGCCAGCAGCTTGGGACAGGGGGCTGTAGGTGAAAAACTGTTTTTT
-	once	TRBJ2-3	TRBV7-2	CASSLNSRDTQYF	TGTGCCAGCAGCCTAAACTCGAGAGATACGCAGTATTTT
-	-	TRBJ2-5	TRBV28	CASSSRDSETQYF	TGTGCCAGCAGTTCCCGGGACTCAGAGACCCAGTACTTC
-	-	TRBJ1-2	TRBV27	CASRGPPDGVRGYTF	TGTGCCAGCAGGGGTCCCCCAGACGGGGTAAGAGGCTACACCTTC
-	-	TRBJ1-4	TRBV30	CAWSLGPNEKLFF	TGTGCCTGGAGTTTGGGGCCCAATGAAAAACTGTTTTTT
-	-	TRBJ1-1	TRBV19	CASTPRTQNTEAFF	TGTGCCAGTACCCCTCGGACACAGAACACTGAAGCTTTCTTT